Each of the 3 T cell receptor beta chains below was sequenced from the same sample in a study of shared clonotypes between healthy human individuals. The repertoire was sequenced with immunoSEQ multiplex PCR; TCRdb's copy has only in-frame clones and lacks some. The data contain around 2,000,000 clones, about 95% of them seen just once; the ten biggest clones take up more than 0.9%. Terminally differentiated effector memory CD45RA+ cells were excluded by CCR7 positive selection of CD45RO-negative cells. Sequenced: naive CD8+ T cells sorted from blood. All receptors come from a man aged 18 to 29 in good health.

This sequence joins TRBV6-5 and TRBJ1-1, with 7 bases identical to TRBD1. Trimming at V came to 4 bases and at J to 8 bases, leaving 7 bases not matched to a gene. Looked up from germline, CDR1 is MNHEY and CDR2 is SVGAGI. This CDR3 region has 13 residues. This chain's CDR3 is CASSFLRGSEAFF. As DNA, the CDR3 is TGTGCCAGCAGTTTCCTCAGGGGGTCGGAAGCTTTCTTT.

This chain's CDR3 is CASSHPLEGVTEAFF. The CDR3 DNA sequence: TGTGCCAGCAGCCACCCCCTGGAGGGGGTCACTGAAGCTTTCTTT. V usage is TRBV16 and J usage is TRBJ1-1; TRBD1 might be the D (6 bases). The CDR3 covers 15 residues. The ends were cut back, 3 bases at V and 4 bases at J, with 15 bases in the middle. The germline gives CDR1 KGHSY, CDR2 FQNENV.

This chain joins TRBV28 and TRBJ1-2; D gene ambiguous. Germline V gives CDR1 MDHEN, CDR2 SYDVKM. V lost 5 bases, J lost 7 bases, and 20 bases lay in between. The CDR3 extends over 15 amino acids. The CDR3 spells CASSPPGISPFGYTF. In DNA, the CDR3 is TGTGCCAGCAGTCCCCCCGGGATTTCCCCTTTTGGCTACACCTTC.